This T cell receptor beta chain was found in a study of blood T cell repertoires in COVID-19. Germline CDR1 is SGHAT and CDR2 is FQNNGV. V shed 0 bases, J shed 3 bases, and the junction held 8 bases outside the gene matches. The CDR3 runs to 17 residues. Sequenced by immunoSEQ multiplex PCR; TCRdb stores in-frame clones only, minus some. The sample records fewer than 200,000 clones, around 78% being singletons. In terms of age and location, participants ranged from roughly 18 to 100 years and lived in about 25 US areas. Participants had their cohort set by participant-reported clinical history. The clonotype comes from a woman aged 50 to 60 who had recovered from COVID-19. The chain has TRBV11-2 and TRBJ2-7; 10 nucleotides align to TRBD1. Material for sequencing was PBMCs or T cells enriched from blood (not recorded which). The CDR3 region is CASSLDGTGVIIYEQYV. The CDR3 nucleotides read TGTGCCAGCAGCTTAGACGGGACAGGGGTTATTATCTACGAGCAGTACGTC.